The present T cell receptor beta chain was sequenced within a study of shared clonotypes between healthy human individuals. Germline values: CDR1 MDHEN, CDR2 SYDVKM. This CDR3 comprises 15 residues. The V segment lost 5 bases and the J segment 0 bases; nucleotides outside the gene matches: 1. Clones were sequenced by immunoSEQ multiplex PCR, and TCRdb holds only the in-frame ones, with some missing. The sample has 2.3 million or so clones; 93% are singletons. Worth noting for this clone: This CDR3 is also generated by other DNA sequences in the sample.

The TCR originated in a young man in good health. Some clones in this sample may be carry-over from other donors' samples. This chain connects TRBV28 to TRBJ2-6, with 7 bases fitting TRBD2. Material: naive CD4+ T cells from PBMCs. Sample subset: CD45RA+ positively selected. The CDR3 protein is CASSPGGSGANVLTF. DNA of the CDR3: TGTGCCAGCAGTCCGGGGGGCTCTGGGGCCAACGTCCTGACTTTC.